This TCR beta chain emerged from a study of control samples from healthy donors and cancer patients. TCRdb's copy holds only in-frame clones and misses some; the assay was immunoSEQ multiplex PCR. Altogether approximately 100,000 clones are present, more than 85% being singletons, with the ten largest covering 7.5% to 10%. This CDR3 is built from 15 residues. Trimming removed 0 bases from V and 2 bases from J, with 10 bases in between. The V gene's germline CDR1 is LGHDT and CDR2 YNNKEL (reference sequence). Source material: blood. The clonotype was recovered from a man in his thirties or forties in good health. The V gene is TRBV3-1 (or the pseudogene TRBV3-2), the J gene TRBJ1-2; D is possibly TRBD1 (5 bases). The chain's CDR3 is CASSQDQAGNYGYTF. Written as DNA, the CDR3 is TGTGCCAGCAGCCAAGATCAGGCAGGGAACTATGGCTACACCTTC.